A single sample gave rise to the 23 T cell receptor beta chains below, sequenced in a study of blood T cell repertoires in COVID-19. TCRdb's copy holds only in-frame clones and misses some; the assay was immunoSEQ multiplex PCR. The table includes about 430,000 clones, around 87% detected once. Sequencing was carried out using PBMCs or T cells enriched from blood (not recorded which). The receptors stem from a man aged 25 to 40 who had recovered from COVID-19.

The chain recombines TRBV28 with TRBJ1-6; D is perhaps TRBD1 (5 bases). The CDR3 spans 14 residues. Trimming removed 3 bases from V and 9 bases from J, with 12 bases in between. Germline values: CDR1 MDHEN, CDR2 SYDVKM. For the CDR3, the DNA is TGTGCCAGCAGTTTCGGGCAGGGAAGTTCACCCCTCCACTTT. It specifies CASSFGQGSSPLHF.

The CDR3 DNA reads TGTGCCACAAAACTGGCAGCGGGAGATCTCTACGAGCAGTACTTC. It translates to CATKLAAGDLYEQYF. The chain links TRBV19 to TRBJ2-7; TRBD2 matches 8 bases. J was trimmed by 3 bases and V by 10 bases; bases with no gene match: 14. Looked up from germline, CDR1 is LNHDA and CDR2 is SQIVND (reference sequence). This CDR3 has 15 residues.

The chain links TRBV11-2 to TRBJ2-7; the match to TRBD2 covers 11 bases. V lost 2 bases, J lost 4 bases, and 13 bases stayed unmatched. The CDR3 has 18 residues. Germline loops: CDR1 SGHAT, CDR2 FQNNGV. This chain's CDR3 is CASSLKTIRLAGKYEQYF. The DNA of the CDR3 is TGTGCCAGCAGCTTAAAAACTATACGACTAGCGGGAAAGTACGAGCAGTACTTC. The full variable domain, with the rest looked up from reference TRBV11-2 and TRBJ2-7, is EAGVAQSPRYKIIEKRQSVAFWCNPISGHATLYWYQQILGQGPKLLIQFQNNGVVDDSQLPKDRFSAERLKGVDSTLKIQPAKLEDSAVYLCASSLKTIRLAGKYEQYFGPGTRLTVT.

The CDR3 nucleotides read TGTGCCAGCAGCCCAACCCCGCCGGGGGTATTGGTCGGGGAGCTGTTTTTT. Its protein product is CASSPTPPGVLVGELFF. The J gene is TRBJ2-2, the V gene TRBV7-3; D possibly corresponds to TRBD2 (6 bases). Per the germline V gene, CDR1 is SGHTA and CDR2 is FQGTGA. The CDR3 is 17 residues long. With 5 bases removed from V and 7 bases from J, the gap between germline ends came to 23 bases.

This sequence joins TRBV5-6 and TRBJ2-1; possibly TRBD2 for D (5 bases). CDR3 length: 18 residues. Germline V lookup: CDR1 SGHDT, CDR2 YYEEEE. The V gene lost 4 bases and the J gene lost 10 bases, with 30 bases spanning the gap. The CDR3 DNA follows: TGTGCCAGCAGCCGGCCAACGGTTGAGGGCAGCTCACGAGAGGAGCAGTTCTTC. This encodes CASSRPTVEGSSREEQFF.

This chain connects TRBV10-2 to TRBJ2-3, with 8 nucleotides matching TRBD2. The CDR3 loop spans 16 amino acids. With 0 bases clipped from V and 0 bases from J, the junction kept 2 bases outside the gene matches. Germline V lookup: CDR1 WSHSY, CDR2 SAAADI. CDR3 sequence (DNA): TGCGCCAGCAGTGAGTCGTCTAGCGGGAGCACAGATACGCAGTATTTT. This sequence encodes CASSESSSGSTDTQYF.

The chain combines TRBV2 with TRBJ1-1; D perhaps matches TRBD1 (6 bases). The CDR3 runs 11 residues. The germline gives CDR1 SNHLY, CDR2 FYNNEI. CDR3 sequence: CASIRQVEAFF. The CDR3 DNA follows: TGTGCGTCCATAAGACAGGTCGAAGCTTTCTTT.

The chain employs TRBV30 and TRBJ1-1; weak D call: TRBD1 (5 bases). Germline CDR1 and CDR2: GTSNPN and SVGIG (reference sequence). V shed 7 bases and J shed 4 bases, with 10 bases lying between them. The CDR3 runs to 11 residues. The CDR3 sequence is CAFQGGTEAFF. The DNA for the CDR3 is TGTGCCTTCCAGGGTGGCACTGAAGCTTTCTTT.

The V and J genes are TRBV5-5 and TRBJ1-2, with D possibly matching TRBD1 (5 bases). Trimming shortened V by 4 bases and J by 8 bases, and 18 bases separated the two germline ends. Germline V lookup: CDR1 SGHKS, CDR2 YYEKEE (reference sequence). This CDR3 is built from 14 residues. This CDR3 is CASSRGPPGDGYTF. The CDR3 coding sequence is TGTGCCAGCAGCAGGGGACCCCCGGGGGACGGCTACACCTTC.

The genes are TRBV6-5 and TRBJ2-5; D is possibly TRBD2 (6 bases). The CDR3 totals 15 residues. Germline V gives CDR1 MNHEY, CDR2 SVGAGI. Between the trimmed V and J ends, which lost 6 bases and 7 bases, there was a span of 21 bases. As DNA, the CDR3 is TGTGCCAGCAGACGTACGGGAGAGGAAATGTCGACCCAGTACTTC. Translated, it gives CASRRTGEEMSTQYF.

CDR3 in DNA: TGTGCCAGTAGTTCGCGACAGGTTAACACTGAAGCTTTCTTT. This gives the protein CASSSRQVNTEAFF. This chain uses TRBV19 with TRBJ1-1, with D perhaps matching TRBD1 (6 bases). Germline CDR1 and CDR2: LNHDA and SQIVND (reference sequence). Trimming pared 5 bases from V and 2 bases from J, leaving 12 bases between. The CDR3 sequence is 14 residues long.

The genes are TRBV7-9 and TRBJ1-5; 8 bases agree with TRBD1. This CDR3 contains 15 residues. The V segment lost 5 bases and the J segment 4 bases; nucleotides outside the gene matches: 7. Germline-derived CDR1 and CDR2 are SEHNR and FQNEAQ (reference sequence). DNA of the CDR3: TGTGCCAGCAGCGCGGGGACAGGCGAGAATCAGCCCCAGCATTTT. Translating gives CASSAGTGENQPQHF.

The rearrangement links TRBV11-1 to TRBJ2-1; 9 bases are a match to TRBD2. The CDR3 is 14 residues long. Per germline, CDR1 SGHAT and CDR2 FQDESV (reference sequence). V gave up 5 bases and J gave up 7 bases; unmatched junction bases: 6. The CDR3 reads CASSPGLARNEQFF. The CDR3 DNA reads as TGTGCCAGCAGCCCAGGACTAGCGAGGAATGAGCAGTTCTTC.

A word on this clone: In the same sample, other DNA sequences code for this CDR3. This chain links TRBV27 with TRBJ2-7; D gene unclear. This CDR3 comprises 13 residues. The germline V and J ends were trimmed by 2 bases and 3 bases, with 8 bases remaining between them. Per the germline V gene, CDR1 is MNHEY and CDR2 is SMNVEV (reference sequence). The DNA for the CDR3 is TGTGCCAGCAGTTTAGGGCAGTTCTACGAGCAGTACTTC. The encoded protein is CASSLGQFYEQYF.

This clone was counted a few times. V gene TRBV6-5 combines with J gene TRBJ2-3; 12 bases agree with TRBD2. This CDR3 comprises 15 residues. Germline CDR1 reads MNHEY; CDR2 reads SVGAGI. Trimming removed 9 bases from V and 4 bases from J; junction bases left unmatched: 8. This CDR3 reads CASEPTSGSSDTQYF. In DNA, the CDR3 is TGTGCCAGTGAGCCGACTAGCGGGAGTTCAGATACGCAGTATTTT.

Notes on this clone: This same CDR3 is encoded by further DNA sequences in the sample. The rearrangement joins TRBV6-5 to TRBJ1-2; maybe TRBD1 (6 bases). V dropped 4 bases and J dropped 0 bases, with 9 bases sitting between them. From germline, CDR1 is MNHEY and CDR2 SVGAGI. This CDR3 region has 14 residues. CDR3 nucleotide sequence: TGTGCCAGCAGTTCCCCAGGGGCTAACTATGGCTACACCTTC. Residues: CASSSPGANYGYTF.

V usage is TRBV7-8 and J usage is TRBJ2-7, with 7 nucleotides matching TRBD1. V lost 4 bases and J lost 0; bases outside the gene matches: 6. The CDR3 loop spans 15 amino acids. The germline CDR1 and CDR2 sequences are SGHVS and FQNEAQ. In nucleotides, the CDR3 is TGTGCCAGCAGCTCCTTTACAGGGGACTCCTACGAGCAGTACTTC. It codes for CASSSFTGDSYEQYF.

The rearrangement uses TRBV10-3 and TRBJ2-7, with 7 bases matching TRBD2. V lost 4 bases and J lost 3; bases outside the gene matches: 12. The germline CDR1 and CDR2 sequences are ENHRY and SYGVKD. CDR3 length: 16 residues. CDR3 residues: CAISVGGRGTVYEQYF. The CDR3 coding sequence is TGTGCCATCAGTGTAGGAGGGAGGGGAACGGTCTACGAGCAGTACTTC.

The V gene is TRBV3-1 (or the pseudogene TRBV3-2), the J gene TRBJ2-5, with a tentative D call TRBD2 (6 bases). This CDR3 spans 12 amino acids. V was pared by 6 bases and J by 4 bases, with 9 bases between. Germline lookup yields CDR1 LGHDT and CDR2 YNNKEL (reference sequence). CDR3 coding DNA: TGTGCCAGCAGGGGGACTTTAGAGACCCAGTACTTC. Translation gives CASRGTLETQYF.

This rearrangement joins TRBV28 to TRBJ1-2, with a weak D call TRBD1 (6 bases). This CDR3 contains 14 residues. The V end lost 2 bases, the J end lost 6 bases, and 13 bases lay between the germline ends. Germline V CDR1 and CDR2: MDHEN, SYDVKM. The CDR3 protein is CASSLGDKANGYTF. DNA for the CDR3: TGTGCCAGCAGTTTAGGGGACAAGGCTAATGGCTACACCTTC.

This CDR3 is CSVGQWNEKLFF. CDR3 nucleotides: TGCAGCGTAGGACAGTGGAATGAAAAACTGTTTTTT. The chain joins TRBV29-1 to TRBJ1-4, with D perhaps matching TRBD1 (6 bases). The V end lost 6 bases, the J end lost 5 bases, and 10 bases lay between the germline ends. There are 12 residues in the CDR3. Germline V gene lookup returns CDR1 SQVTM and CDR2 ANQGSEA.

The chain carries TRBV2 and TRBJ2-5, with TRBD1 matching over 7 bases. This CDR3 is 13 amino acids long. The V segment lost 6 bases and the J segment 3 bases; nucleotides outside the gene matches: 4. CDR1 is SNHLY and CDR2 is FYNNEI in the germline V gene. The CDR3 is CASRAGTEETQYF. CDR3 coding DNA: TGTGCCAGCAGAGCCGGGACAGAAGAGACCCAGTACTTC.

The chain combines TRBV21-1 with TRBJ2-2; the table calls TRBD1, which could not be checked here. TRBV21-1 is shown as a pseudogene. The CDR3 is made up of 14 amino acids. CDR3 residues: CASSGTENTGELFF. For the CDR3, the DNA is TGTGCCAGCAGCGGCACAGAGAACACCGGGGAGCTGTTTTTT.